This T cell receptor beta chain was captured by sequencing in a study of T cell changes during pregnancy in multiple sclerosis. CDR3 size: 14 residues. Germline-derived CDR1 and CDR2 are SEHNR and FQNEAQ (reference sequence). The ends lost 4 bases at V and 9 bases at J; junction bases unmatched: 9. Generated by immunoSEQ multiplex PCR, the TCRdb table keeps only in-frame clones and is missing some. The sample yields around 73,000 clones, around 92% seen once. V gene TRBV7-9 combines with J gene TRBJ2-1; 7 bases fit TRBD2. Here the sequenced sample was peripheral blood, taken in the third trimester of pregnancy. This TCR derives from a female donor in good health, enrolled as a control in a pregnancy study. CDR3 coding DNA: TGTGCCAGCAGCTCTTCTTTAGCGGGCCCTGAGCAGTTCTTC. Encoded protein: CASSSSLAGPEQFF.